These 5 T cell receptor beta chains share one sample of origin, sequenced in a study of cytomegalovirus exposure and HLA in healthy donors. PCR primers comprised 60 Vbeta and 13 Jbeta primers. Method: immunoSEQ multiplex PCR; TCRdb's copy keeps in-frame clones and lacks some. The data show about 180,000 clones, around 80% seen once. Sequencing was carried out using PBMCs. The receptors shown here come from a man between 18 and 35 years old in good health and CMV-seronegative.

J is TRBJ1-1 and V is TRBV19; D perhaps matches TRBD1 (5 bases). The CDR3 covers 13 residues. Trimming stripped 6 bases from V and 5 bases from J, with 13 bases between. Germline V CDR1 and CDR2: LNHDA, SQIVND (reference sequence). CDR3 sequence: CASSRQIGTEAFF. CDR3 coding DNA: TGTGCCAGTAGCAGACAGATCGGGACTGAAGCTTTCTTT.

This chain connects TRBV5-4 to TRBJ1-1; D may be TRBD1 (6 bases). V was trimmed by 4 bases and J by 4 bases, leaving 17 bases between them. From germline, CDR1 is SGHNT and CDR2 YYREEE (reference sequence). The CDR3 is made up of 15 amino acids. This CDR3 is CASSRYEGVVTEAFF. The CDR3 region has the DNA TGTGCCAGCAGCCGATATGAGGGGGTAGTCACTGAAGCTTTCTTT. The complete variable domain, with remaining parts taken from reference TRBV5-4 and TRBJ1-1, reads ETGVTQSPTHLIKTRGQQVTLRCSSQSGHNTVSWYQQALGQGPQFIFQYYREEENGRGNFPPRFSGLQFPNYSSELNVNALELDDSALYLCASSRYEGVVTEAFFGQGTRLTVV.

The chain employs TRBV7-2 and TRBJ1-6; no reliable D call. CDR1 and CDR2 (germline): SGHTA, FQGNSA. V lost 3 bases, J lost 14 bases, and 11 bases lay in between. This CDR3 contains 12 residues. This CDR3 reads CASSLEVRALHF. CDR3 DNA sequence: TGTGCCAGCAGCTTGGAGGTGAGGGCCCTCCACTTT.

The chain employs TRBV6-4 and TRBJ2-3; D unresolved. V lost 8 bases and J 4 bases, leaving 13 bases between the germline ends. CDR1 and CDR2 (germline): MRHNA, SNTAGT. The CDR3 sequence is 13 residues long. Written as DNA, the CDR3 is TGTGCCAGCTTCATTGGTAAGCCAGATACGCAGTATTTT. Protein sequence: CASFIGKPDTQYF.

Comments on this clone: The junction differs from germline at one of its ends, possibly a read error. The chain is built from TRBV5-5 and TRBJ2-3, with D maybe TRBD2 (6 bases). CDR1 and CDR2 (germline): SGHKS, YYEKEE (reference sequence). This CDR3 has 14 residues. Written as DNA, the CDR3 is TGTGCCAGCAGCTTCGACGGGAGCATAGATACGCAGTATTTT. It is translated as CASSFDGSIDTQYF.